Sequencing of this T cell receptor beta chain was carried out in a study of cytotoxic CD8 clonotypes in ibrutinib-treated CLL. Some clones are missing from TCRdb's copy, which holds only in-frame ones; the method was immunoSEQ multiplex PCR. The sample lists about 310,000 clones, just under 80% occurring once. CDR1 and CDR2 (germline): SQVTM, ANQGSEA. Deletions cut 0 bases from V and 4 bases from J, with 7 bases between. The CDR3 runs 12 residues. This sample comprised PBMCs, obtained before ibrutinib treatment. This sequence originates from a human donor with chronic lymphocytic leukemia. The chain couples TRBV29-1 to TRBJ2-7; D not resolved. This chain's CDR3 is CSVEDPGYEQYF. CDR3 DNA: TGCAGCGTTGAAGATCCCGGGTACGAGCAGTACTTC.